Shown below are 22 T cell receptor beta chains from a single sample sequenced in a study of OX40 agonist ivuxolimab in advanced cancers. Generated by immunoSEQ multiplex PCR, the TCRdb table keeps only in-frame clones and is missing some. The sample has some 67,000 clones; 88% are singletons. This specimen was CD4+ or CD8+ T cells sorted from blood, taken in a trial of the OX40 agonist ivuxolimab. The source of these receptors is an adult with an advanced solid tumor such as melanoma, head and neck, liver or kidney cancer.

By sample fraction, this clone is medium-sized. The rearrangement uses TRBV5-1 and TRBJ1-1; D ambiguous. The CDR3 has 13 amino acids. Germline CDR1 reads SGHRS; CDR2 reads YFSETQ. Trimming took 2 bases from V and 0 from J, leaving 5 bases between them. The CDR3 here is CASSFYLNTEAFF. The CDR3 DNA sequence: TGCGCCAGCAGCTTTTATCTGAACACTGAAGCTTTCTTT.

V usage is TRBV7-9 and J usage is TRBJ1-2, with D possibly being TRBD1 (6 bases). CDR1 is SEHNR and CDR2 is FQNEAQ in the germline V gene (reference sequence). The CDR3 runs 13 residues. The V and J ends lost 8 bases and 1 base respectively, with 11 bases between them. The CDR3 DNA sequence: TGTGCCAGCCCCCCAGGGGTTAACTATGGCTACACCTTC. Its translation is CASPPGVNYGYTF.

The rearrangement uses TRBV18 and TRBJ2-7, with 10 positions matching TRBD2. The CDR3 is made up of 16 amino acids. Germline CDR1 is KGHSH and CDR2 is LQKENI. With V trimmed by 3 bases and J by 4 bases, 9 bases remained unmatched. DNA of the CDR3: TGTGCCAGCTCACCCTTGGGAAGCGGGGGGGAATACGAGCAGTACTTC. It translates to CASSPLGSGGEYEQYF.

The gene calls are TRBV5-1 and TRBJ1-2, with a tentative D call TRBD1 (6 bases). The germline V and J ends were trimmed by 5 bases and 2 bases, with 13 bases remaining between them. Germline V gives CDR1 SGHRS, CDR2 YFSETQ. CDR3 size: 14 residues. The CDR3 protein is CASREPGGNYGYTF. Here the CDR3 DNA reads TGCGCCAGCAGGGAACCGGGGGGCAACTATGGCTACACCTTC.

This chain links TRBV7-7 with TRBJ2-1; 7 nucleotides align to TRBD1. The CDR3 has 15 residues. Per germline, CDR1 SSHAT and CDR2 FNYEAQ (reference sequence). V trimming: 5 bases; J trimming: 2 bases; junction bases outside the gene matches: 6. The CDR3 DNA is TGTGCCAGCAGCAGAGGGGACAGTACCTACAATGAGCAGTTCTTC. Translation gives CASSRGDSTYNEQFF.

V gene TRBV7-3 combines with J gene TRBJ2-2, with D perhaps being TRBD1 or TRBD2 (5 bases each). Trimming pared 2 bases from V and 3 bases from J, leaving 10 bases between. This CDR3 region has 15 residues. The germline V gene encodes CDR1 SGHTA and CDR2 FQGTGA. The CDR3 coding sequence is TGTGCCAGCAGCTTACGGGGCGGGTACACCGGGGAGCTGTTTTTT. Translating gives CASSLRGGYTGELFF.

V and J are TRBV10-3 and TRBJ2-2; D unresolved. There are 16 residues in the CDR3. Per the germline V gene, CDR1 is ENHRY and CDR2 is SYGVKD. V lost 2 bases and J lost 0, with 10 bases in between. The CDR3 region has the DNA TGTGCCATCAGTGAGCCGGGTCTATCGAACACCGGGGAGCTGTTTTTT. Translated, it gives CAISEPGLSNTGELFF.

The chain uses TRBV7-3 and TRBJ1-1, with a tentative D call TRBD1 (5 bases). Trimming took 2 bases from V and 2 from J, leaving 9 bases between them. CDR1 SGHTA and CDR2 FQGTGA come from the germline V gene. The CDR3 runs 14 residues. CDR3 amino acids: CASSLGAANTEAFF. Written as DNA, the CDR3 is TGTGCCAGCAGCTTAGGGGCAGCAAACACTGAAGCTTTCTTT.

This rearrangement joins TRBV28 to TRBJ2-7; 10 nucleotides agree with TRBD1. Germline V gene lookup returns CDR1 MDHEN and CDR2 SYDVKM. V lost 5 bases to trimming and J lost 4 bases; unmatched junction nucleotides: 8. The length of the CDR3 is 15 residues. The CDR3 DNA sequence: TGTGCCAGCAGTCCGCCCGGGGACAGGGGTTACGAGCAGTACTTC. Protein product: CASSPPGDRGYEQYF.

The chain couples TRBV5-4 to TRBJ2-1; 8 bases fit TRBD2. Germline assignment: CDR1 SGHNT and CDR2 YYREEE (reference sequence). CDR3 length: 14 residues. V shed 5 bases, J shed 1 base, and the junction held 2 bases outside the gene matches. The CDR3 region is CASSPGGSYNEQFF. DNA for the CDR3: TGTGCCAGCAGTCCGGGGGGGTCCTACAATGAGCAGTTCTTC.

A note on this clone: This CDR3 is also generated by other DNA sequences in the sample. The V and J genes are TRBV5-1 and TRBJ2-3; 8 positions agree with TRBD2. The V gene end was trimmed by 0 bases and the J gene end by 0 bases; junction bases not matched to a gene: 3. Per the germline V gene, CDR1 is SGHRS and CDR2 is YFSETQ. The length of the CDR3 is 16 residues. CDR3 sequence: CASSLEAGGSTDTQYF. The CDR3 DNA follows: TGCGCCAGCAGCTTGGAGGCGGGGGGTAGCACAGATACGCAGTATTTT.

The rearrangement uses TRBV27 and TRBJ1-1, with 7 bases matching TRBD1. The CDR3 consists of 15 residues. CDR1 and CDR2 from the germline V gene are MNHEY and SMNVEV (reference sequence). With 6 bases clipped from V and 0 bases from J, the junction kept 7 bases outside the gene matches. The CDR3 coding sequence is TGTGCCAGCAGACAGGGGAGTTGGGTGAACACTGAAGCTTTCTTT. Its translation: CASRQGSWVNTEAFF.

The chain has TRBV29-1 and TRBJ1-4; D remains unclear. The V end was cut by 4 bases, the J end by 4 bases, with 10 bases between. This CDR3 contains 13 residues. CDR1 SQVTM and CDR2 ANQGSEA come from the germline V gene. CDR3 nucleotides: TGCAGCGTTGCGGCAGACCATAATGAAAAACTGTTTTTT. It codes for CSVAADHNEKLFF.

This clone was counted a few times. V and J are TRBV27 and TRBJ1-2, with a tentative D call TRBD1 (6 bases). Germline values: CDR1 MNHEY, CDR2 SMNVEV (reference sequence). Trimming took 4 bases from V and 5 from J, leaving 14 bases between them. This CDR3 is built from 14 residues. In DNA, the CDR3 is TGTGCCAGCAGTTGGCGGGGGCCCGGGTATGGCTACACCTTC. Its translation is CASSWRGPGYGYTF.

The chain recombines TRBV5-1 with TRBJ1-4; 7 bases align to TRBD1. Looked up from germline, CDR1 is SGHRS and CDR2 is YFSETQ. This CDR3 has 15 residues. V was clipped by 4 bases and J by 7 bases; unmatched bases: 10. The DNA of the CDR3 is TGCGCCAGCAGCACCGAGACAGGGAGGAGTGAAAAACTGTTTTTT. This codes for CASSTETGRSEKLFF.

The chain couples TRBV29-1 to TRBJ1-2; D uncertain. This CDR3 spans 14 amino acids. CDR1 SQVTM and CDR2 ANQGSEA come from the germline V gene. The V and J ends lost 7 bases and 4 bases respectively, with 19 bases between them. The DNA for the CDR3 is TGCAGCGCCCCGGGAGGGCATCCCCCCTATGGCTACACCTTC. Amino acids: CSAPGGHPPYGYTF.

This clone was recorded once. V and J are TRBV19 and TRBJ1-2, with D tentatively TRBD1 (5 bases). This CDR3 is built from 14 residues. Germline V CDR1 and CDR2: LNHDA, SQIVND (reference sequence). Trimming removed 4 bases at V and 2 bases at J, with 11 bases between. CDR3 residues: CASSRVGGNYGYTF. The DNA of the CDR3 is TGTGCCAGTAGTAGGGTCGGGGGGAACTATGGCTACACCTTC. The variable domain in full, completed from reference TRBV19 and TRBJ1-2, reads DGGITQSPKYLFRKEGQNVTLSCEQNLNHDAMYWYRQDPGQGLRLIYYSQIVNDFQKGDIAEGYSVSREKKESFPLTVTSAQKNPTAFYLCASSRVGGNYGYTFGSGTRLTVV.

The J gene is TRBJ1-1, the V gene TRBV27; D may be TRBD1 (6 bases). This CDR3 has 19 residues. CDR1 is MNHEY and CDR2 is SMNVEV in the germline V gene (reference sequence). Trimming shortened V by 0 bases and J by 4 bases, and 24 bases separated the two germline ends. Here the CDR3 DNA reads TGTGCCAGCAGTTTATCCTCCCGACAGGCAGCCTTTGACGGCACTGAAGCTTTCTTT. Residues: CASSLSSRQAAFDGTEAFF.

CDR3 in DNA: TGTGCCAGCTCACCAGGAGATACGCAGTATTTT. It encodes CASSPGDTQYF. The J gene is TRBJ2-3, the V gene TRBV18; the D is unclear. The CDR3 has 11 amino acids. With 2 bases removed from V and 5 bases from J, the gap between germline ends came to 2 bases. Germline CDR1 is KGHSH and CDR2 is LQKENI.

This clone occurred once. This chain joins TRBV2 and TRBJ1-4; D gene unclear. Germline assignment: CDR1 SNHLY and CDR2 FYNNEI. CDR3 length equals 15 residues. Between the trimmed V and J ends, which lost 1 base and 2 bases, there was a span of 8 bases. The CDR3 spells CASSEEAGTNEKLFF. CDR3 DNA sequence: TGTGCCAGCAGTGAAGAAGCGGGGACTAATGAAAAACTGTTTTTT. Based on the CDR3 plus reference TRBV2 and TRBJ1-4, the full variable domain is EPEVTQTPSHQVTQMGQEVILRCVPISNHLYFYWYRQILGQKVEFLVSFYNNEISEKSEIFDDQFSVERPDGSNFTLKIRSTKLEDSAMYFCASSEEAGTNEKLFFGSGTQLSVL.

This clone was picked up one time. The chain links TRBV11-2 to TRBJ1-1, with a possible D match to TRBD1 (6 bases). The CDR3 covers 13 residues. Germline V lookup: CDR1 SGHAT, CDR2 FQNNGV. Trimming took off 5 bases at V and 5 bases at J, with 12 bases between the two ends. DNA for the CDR3: TGTGCCAGCAGCCCGATCAGGGGAACTGAAGCTTTCTTT. Its translation: CASSPIRGTEAFF.

This clone appeared once. This chain links TRBV5-1 with TRBJ1-6; 7 bases line up with TRBD1. V shed 0 bases and J 6 bases; nucleotides not matched to a gene: 3. CDR1 is SGHRS and CDR2 is YFSETQ in the germline V gene. The CDR3 consists of 15 residues. CDR3 DNA sequence: TGCGCCAGCAGCTTGGCCGGGACAGTTAATTCACCCCTCCACTTT. Translation: CASSLAGTVNSPLHF.